Below, 27 T cell receptor beta chains from the same sample are listed, as sequenced in a study of shared clonotypes between healthy human individuals. Assay used: immunoSEQ multiplex PCR; TCRdb lists only in-frame clones, some missing. Among some 470,000 clones listed, 76% were seen once. The specimen sequenced was PBMCs. These receptors came from a middle-aged woman in good health. Some clones in this sample may be carry-over from other donors' samples.

The chain carries TRBV29-1 and TRBJ1-1; TRBD1 might be the D (5 bases). The germline V and J ends were trimmed by 5 bases and 1 base, with 11 bases remaining between them. The germline gives CDR1 SQVTM, CDR2 ANQGSEA. This CDR3 is built from 13 residues. CDR3 sequence (DNA): TGCAGCGTTCAAAGGCAGGGGAACACTGAAGCTTTCTTT. Translated: CSVQRQGNTEAFF.

The V and J genes are TRBV6-1 and TRBJ2-7; no reliable D call. The CDR3 has 12 residues. Per germline, CDR1 MNHNS and CDR2 SASEGT. V shed 5 bases and J shed 4 bases, with 9 bases lying between them. This CDR3 is CASSPTPYEQYF. The CDR3 nucleotides are TGTGCCAGCAGTCCAACACCGTACGAGCAGTACTTC.

In its sample, this clone was seen many times. This chain joins TRBV5-6 and TRBJ2-5, with a weak D call TRBD2 (6 bases). From germline, CDR1 is SGHDT and CDR2 YYEEEE. The V end was cut by 2 bases, the J end by 5 bases, with 16 bases between. The CDR3 is made up of 15 amino acids. The CDR3 DNA reads as TGTGCCAGCAGCTTCAGACTAGGGCCCTGGGAGACCCAGTACTTC. The encoded protein is CASSFRLGPWETQYF.

The J gene is TRBJ2-5, the V gene TRBV15; tentative D call: TRBD1 (5 bases). The CDR3 loop spans 14 amino acids. CDR1 and CDR2 (germline): LNHNV, YYDKDF (reference sequence). V lost 1 base and J 4 bases, leaving 10 bases between the germline ends. DNA for the CDR3: TGTGCCACCAGCAGAGTAGGGGTGGGAGAGACCCAGTACTTC. This encodes CATSRVGVGETQYF.

Remarks on this clone: Only one base separates this from a far larger clonotype, so it likely reflects a read error. V usage is TRBV28 and J usage is TRBJ1-5; tentative D call: TRBD1 (5 bases). Germline CDR1 is MDHEN and CDR2 is SYDVKM. This CDR3 has 16 residues. The V gene lost 2 bases and the J gene lost 3 bases, with 14 bases spanning the gap. The CDR3 DNA reads TGTGCCAGCAGTTTAGCCGCAGACAGCCACAATCAGCCCCAGCATTTT. As protein: CASSLAADSHNQPQHF.

Concerning this clone itself: Germline and junction disagree at one end, which may indicate a read error. The J gene is TRBJ1-2, the V gene TRBV30; D unresolved. CDR1 is GTSNPN, CDR2 SVGIG, per germline (reference sequence). This CDR3 contains 12 residues. DNA for the CDR3: TGTGCCTGGAGTTCAACGGAGGGTACTCCCGATTTC. It is translated as CAWSSTEGTPDF.

The V and J genes are TRBV2 and TRBJ1-5; 7 bases match TRBD1. The trim removed 3 bases at V and 6 bases at J, leaving 8 bases unmatched. This CDR3 has 15 residues. CDR1 and CDR2 from the germline V gene are SNHLY and FYNNEI. In nucleotides, the CDR3 is TGTGCCAGCAGTGAGGGGGCAGGGGGGATTCAGCCCCAGCATTTT. It specifies CASSEGAGGIQPQHF.

Regarding this clone: A far larger clone is only one base removed, so a read error is likely. The V call is TRBV6-1, the J call TRBJ2-5, with D possibly TRBD2 on 6 matching bases. Trimming shortened V by 0 bases and J by 5 bases, and 16 bases separated the two germline ends. Germline assignment: CDR1 MNHNS and CDR2 SASEGT. This CDR3 spans 16 amino acids. The CDR3 DNA reads as TGTGCCAGCAGTGAAGCGGGGGGACGGGGGTATGAGACCCAGTACTTC. Translated, it gives CASSEAGGRGYETQYF.

This clone was seen more than once but under ten times. The chain combines TRBV5-4 with TRBJ2-7; 9 bases match TRBD1. This CDR3 comprises 15 residues. V was clipped by 0 bases and J by 2 bases; unmatched bases: 3. Germline V gene lookup returns CDR1 SGHNT and CDR2 YYREEE (reference sequence). The CDR3: CASSLGQGVAYEQYF. The CDR3 coding sequence is TGTGCCAGCAGCTTGGGACAGGGGGTAGCCTACGAGCAGTACTTC.

The V gene is TRBV10-3, the J gene TRBJ1-4, with 7 bases lining up with TRBD1. The V segment lost 2 bases and the J segment 8 bases; nucleotides outside the gene matches: 8. The CDR3 has 15 amino acids. Germline V gene sequence: CDR1 ENHRY, CDR2 SYGVKD. CDR3 bases: TGTGCCATCAGTGAGAAGCAGGGGGGACGAGAAAAACTGTTTTTT. It yields the protein CAISEKQGGREKLFF.

The rearrangement uses TRBV7-9 and TRBJ1-1, with 9 bases identical to TRBD1. This CDR3 has 15 amino acids. Germline trimming cut 5 bases from V and 4 bases from J; bases unmatched to any gene: 8. CDR1 and CDR2 (germline): SEHNR, FQNEAQ (reference sequence). CDR3 residues: CASSRPGTGSTEAFF. The CDR3 DNA is TGTGCCAGCAGCCGCCCCGGGACAGGGAGCACTGAAGCTTTCTTT.

The gene calls are TRBV7-9 and TRBJ2-3; D call uncertain. The CDR3 has 16 residues. Trimming left V 2 bases short and J 1 base short, with 13 bases between. The V gene's germline CDR1 is SEHNR and CDR2 FQNEAQ (reference sequence). The DNA for the CDR3 is TGTGCCAGCAGCTTATTCCGACAAGAAGGCACAGATACGCAGTATTTT. Its translation is CASSLFRQEGTDTQYF.

The rearrangement joins TRBV27 to TRBJ2-1; D ambiguous. The V end lost 3 bases, the J end lost 4 bases, and 16 bases lay between the germline ends. This CDR3 comprises 16 residues. Germline CDR1 and CDR2: MNHEY and SMNVEV (reference sequence). For the CDR3, the DNA is TGTGCCAGCAGTTTGGCAGGACCCCAAAGGTACAATGAGCAGTTCTTC. Amino acid sequence: CASSLAGPQRYNEQFF.

This clone was observed at least ten times. The V call is TRBV10-1, the J call TRBJ2-7; 9 bases agree with TRBD2. Trimming took 3 bases from V and 0 from J; bases not matched to a gene: 9. Germline CDR1 and CDR2: WNHNN and SYGVQD (reference sequence). The CDR3 loop spans 17 amino acids. The CDR3, as DNA: TGCGCCAGCAGTGAAAAACTAGCGGGTACCAGCTCCTACGAGCAGTACTTC. It is translated as CASSEKLAGTSSYEQYF.

The chain carries TRBV5-1 and TRBJ2-7; 9 nucleotides match TRBD2. Germline loops: CDR1 SGHRS, CDR2 YFSETQ. The CDR3 length is 14 residues. V was clipped by 2 bases and J by 6 bases; unmatched bases: 6. The CDR3 sequence is CASSFSGREGEQYF. Here the CDR3 DNA reads TGCGCCAGCAGCTTTAGCGGGAGAGAGGGCGAGCAGTACTTC. The whole variable domain, filled in from reference TRBV5-1 and TRBJ2-7, reads KAGVTQTPRYLIKTRGQQVTLSCSPISGHRSVSWYQQTPGQGLQFLFEYFSETQRNKGNFPGRFSGRQFSNSRSEMNVSTLELGDSALYLCASSFSGREGEQYFGPGTRLTVT.

The CDR3 DNA follows: TGTGCCAGCAGCGATGACAGGGGGGTGTACGAGCAGTACTTC. Amino acids: CASSDDRGVYEQYF. The chain employs TRBV11-1 and TRBJ2-7; 9 bases line up with TRBD1. Germline CDR1 SGHAT, CDR2 FQDESV (reference sequence). With 5 bases clipped from V and 4 bases from J, the junction kept 6 bases outside the gene matches. The CDR3 extends over 14 amino acids.

This clone was seen just once. The chain combines TRBV30 with TRBJ2-7; a possible D gene is TRBD2 (5 bases). There are 11 residues in the CDR3. Germline-derived CDR1 and CDR2 are GTSNPN and SVGIG (reference sequence). The V and J ends lost 4 bases and 4 bases respectively, with 8 bases between them. DNA of the CDR3: TGTGCCTGGACTCCGGGATACGAGCAGTACTTC. Its translation is CAWTPGYEQYF.

Regarding this clone: This likely came from a read error, as a far larger clone is one base away. The chain is built from TRBV11-2 and TRBJ1-2; 7 positions match TRBD1. CDR3 length: 12 residues. The junction had 7 bases not matched to a gene; V was cut back by 7 bases and J by 8 bases. Germline-derived CDR1 and CDR2 are SGHAT and FQNNGV. This CDR3 is CASNPPGGGYTF. For the CDR3, the DNA is TGTGCCAGCAACCCCCCAGGGGGAGGCTACACCTTC.

V and J are TRBV2 and TRBJ2-3; tentatively, D is TRBD2 (6 bases). Germline V gene sequence: CDR1 SNHLY, CDR2 FYNNEI. There are 14 residues in the CDR3. Trimming pared 7 bases from V and 2 bases from J, leaving 13 bases between. The CDR3 here is CASNLGGITDTQYF. DNA of the CDR3: TGTGCCAGCAACCTGGGGGGAATCACAGATACGCAGTATTTT.

The chain combines TRBV4-1 with TRBJ1-5; 7 bases agree with TRBD1. The trim removed 0 bases at V and 6 bases at J, leaving 8 bases unmatched. The CDR3 runs 16 residues. Germline CDR1 reads MGHRA; CDR2 reads YSYEKL. CDR3 nucleotide sequence: TGCGCCAGCAGCCAAGAAGTACGAGGGGGCATTCAGCCCCAGCATTTT. Its protein product is CASSQEVRGGIQPQHF.

The sample holds one count of this clone. The J gene is TRBJ2-3, the V gene TRBV5-1, with 9 positions matching TRBD1. The CDR3 has 16 residues. Germline values: CDR1 SGHRS, CDR2 YFSETQ. V shed 3 bases, J shed 2 bases, and the junction held 7 bases outside the gene matches. Written as DNA, the CDR3 is TGCGCCAGCAGCTGGGACAGGGCCGGGGACACAGATACGCAGTATTTT. This gives the protein CASSWDRAGDTDTQYF.

J is TRBJ1-1 and V is TRBV30, with D unclear. Germline CDR1 is GTSNPN and CDR2 is SVGIG (reference sequence). CDR3 size: 14 residues. Trimming removed 2 bases from V and 4 bases from J, with 14 bases in between. The CDR3 DNA reads as TGTGCCTGGAGTTCTGAGCTTTTTGGCACTGAAGCTTTCTTT. Translated, it gives CAWSSELFGTEAFF.

V and J are TRBV6-4 and TRBJ1-1; no firm D call. Per germline, CDR1 MRHNA and CDR2 SNTAGT. The CDR3 consists of 14 residues. Trimming left V 7 bases short and J 0 bases short, with 12 bases between. Written as DNA, the CDR3 is TGTGCCAGCACAAAGGTCGTCATGAACACTGAAGCTTTCTTT. This sequence encodes CASTKVVMNTEAFF.

The chain is built from TRBV9 and TRBJ1-2; D not certain. The V and J ends lost 0 bases and 6 bases respectively, with 15 bases between them. The CDR3 extends over 15 amino acids. Germline V gene lookup returns CDR1 SGDLS and CDR2 YYNGEE. The CDR3 loop is CASSVAAYSWDGYTF. In nucleotides, the CDR3 is TGTGCCAGCAGCGTAGCTGCCTACTCCTGGGATGGCTACACCTTC.

The rearrangement uses TRBV5-6 and TRBJ2-3; tentative D call: TRBD2 (6 bases). Germline-derived CDR1 and CDR2 are SGHDT and YYEEEE. Trimming shortened V by 5 bases and J by 1 base, and 20 bases separated the two germline ends. This CDR3 comprises 17 residues. Here the CDR3 reads CASRMGRGLRGTDTQYF. The DNA for the CDR3 is TGTGCCAGCAGGATGGGACGGGGACTGCGTGGCACAGATACGCAGTATTTT.

This chain joins TRBV18 and TRBJ2-1; D gene ambiguous. The CDR3 consists of 13 residues. Trimming shortened V by 1 base and J by 7 bases, and 8 bases separated the two germline ends. From germline, CDR1 is KGHSH and CDR2 LQKENI. The CDR3 nucleotides are TGTGCCAGCTCACCACAGGGATTAAATGAGCAGTTCTTC. Amino acids: CASSPQGLNEQFF.

V is TRBV29-1 and J is TRBJ2-3, with 12 bases matching TRBD2. V dropped 4 bases and J dropped 4; count of bases not matched to a gene: 9. Germline V gene lookup returns CDR1 SQVTM and CDR2 ANQGSEA. The CDR3 has 16 residues. CDR3 region: CSVGGLAGGFADTQYF. Written as DNA, the CDR3 is TGCAGCGTTGGGGGGCTAGCGGGAGGGTTTGCAGATACGCAGTATTTT.